This T cell receptor beta chain is from a study of T cell repertoires in cytomegalovirus infection. For the study at large: Indicated by public TCR beta signatures were CMV infection and matching HLA type.

In regard to this clonotype: The antigen is unknown.

The study, taken as a whole, reports: Cumulative public TCR beta family frequency identified carriers of CMV plus the relevant HLA. HLA-C-restricted CMV clonotypes gave the most frequent clonotype in two of eight donors.

MiXCR was run by TCRdb on the reads, yielding one entry per CDR3 protein. The data show some 900,000 distinct CDR3 sequences, over 25% seen once. Trimming removed 3 bases at V and 5 bases at J, with 14 bases between. Germline V lookup: CDR1 LGHNT, CDR2 FRNRAP. The CDR3 is made up of 15 amino acids. The sample was cultured CD8+ T cells from PBMCs, taken from culture after CMV antigen stimulation. This receptor was obtained from a human donor in good health (CMV status not recorded). Some clones in this sample may be carry-over from other donors' samples. The chain links TRBV12-5 to TRBJ2-1; D call uncertain. CDR3: CASGLIIGENNEQFF. The DNA for the CDR3 is TGTGCTAGTGGTTTAATAATTGGCGAAAACAATGAGCAGTTCTTC. Complete variable domain (other parts from reference TRBV12-5 and TRBJ2-1): DARVTQTPRHKVTEMGQEVTMRCQPILGHNTVFWYRQTMMQGLELLAYFRNRAPLDDSGMPKDRFSAEMPDATLATLKIQPSEPRDSAVYFCASGLIIGENNEQFFGPGTRLTVL.